This entry concerns a single T cell receptor beta chain. Its target is unknown. The data stem from a study of shared clonotypes between healthy human individuals. Study-wide findings and caveats: In a few donors, around 4.8% of naive CD4 clonotypes appeared in common.

Per the original methods: Owing to the provision of junction-only sequences devoid of quality scores by immunoSEQ, filtering differed. Method: immunoSEQ multiplex PCR; TCRdb's copy keeps in-frame clones and lacks some. V and J calls and clone size are given by that table; D and trimming were obtained from the DNA. The sample lists more than 900,000 clones, around 78% occurring once. This receptor was obtained from a man aged 18 to 35 in good health. Some clones in this sample may be carry-over from other donors' samples. Sequences were obtained from memory CD4+ T cells from PBMCs. Subset specified: CD45RA-negative fraction.

CDR3: CASSETTTNEKLFF. The DNA of the CDR3 is TGCGCCAGCAGCGAGACTACAACTAATGAAAAACTGTTTTTT. This chain links TRBV5-1 with TRBJ1-4; D is unclear. Germline V gene lookup returns CDR1 SGHRS and CDR2 YFSETQ. CDR3 length: 14 amino acids. The germline V and J ends were trimmed by 4 bases and 0 bases, with 7 bases remaining between them.